Sequencing of this T cell receptor beta chain was carried out in a study of cytomegalovirus exposure and HLA in healthy donors. Notes on the study in general: Links to common viral pathogens appeared, in a later analysis, for several of the most significant clusters.

V was pared by 0 bases and J by 9 bases, with 4 bases of the junction left unmatched. In germline, CDR1 is LNHDA, CDR2 SQIVND (reference sequence). The CDR3 is made up of 14 amino acids. For this clone: Its matching antigen is unknown.

PCR used 60 Vbeta primers and 13 Jbeta primers. TCRdb's table, derived via immunoSEQ multiplex PCR, lists solely in-frame clones and lacks some. The data hold tens of thousands of clones, with more than 75% observed a single time. Samples came from healthy bone marrow donors. This sequence joins TRBV19 and TRBJ1-2; TRBD1 agrees at 10 bases. Input material: PBMCs. The origin of this receptor is a woman aged 40 to 49 in good health and CMV-seropositive. CDR3 loop: CASSIDRDRGRYTF. CDR3 bases: TGTGCCAGTAGTATAGACCGGGACAGGGGCCGCTACACCTTC.